This T cell receptor (beta chain) was recorded in a study of T cell responses to AZD1222 COVID-19 vaccine. The analysis combined second doses at about 4 or about 12 weeks. There are 12 residues in the CDR3. The V gene's germline CDR1 is MNHEY and CDR2 SMNVEV (reference sequence). The V gene lost 5 bases and the J gene lost 12 bases, with 17 bases spanning the gap. The table came from immunoSEQ multiplex PCR; TCRdb's copy has only in-frame clones and leaves some out. The repertoire holds about 180,000 clones, with about 88% as singletons. This clone was observed a handful of times. This receptor was obtained from an adult who received the AZD1222 COVID-19 vaccine. The chain has TRBV27 and TRBJ2-7, with a tentative D call TRBD1 (6 bases). Source: peripheral blood, taken 28 days after the second AZD1222 dose. This chain's CDR3 is CASSLNGGVAYF. As DNA, the CDR3 is TGTGCCAGCAGTCTCAATGGGGGCGTGGCGTACTTC.